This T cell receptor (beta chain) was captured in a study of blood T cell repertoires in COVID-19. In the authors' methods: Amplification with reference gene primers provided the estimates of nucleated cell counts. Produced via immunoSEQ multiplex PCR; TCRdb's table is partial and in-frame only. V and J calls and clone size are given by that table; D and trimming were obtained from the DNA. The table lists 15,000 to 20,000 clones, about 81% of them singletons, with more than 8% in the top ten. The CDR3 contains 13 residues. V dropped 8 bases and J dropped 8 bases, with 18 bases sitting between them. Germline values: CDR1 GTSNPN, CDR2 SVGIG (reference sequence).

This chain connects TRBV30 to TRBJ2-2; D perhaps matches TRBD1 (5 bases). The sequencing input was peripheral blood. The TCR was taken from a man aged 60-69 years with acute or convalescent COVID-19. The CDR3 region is CARSKGLEGELFF. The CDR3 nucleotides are TGTGCCCGGTCCAAGGGGCTCGAAGGGGAGCTGTTTTTT.